The next 2 T cell receptor beta chains were all read from a single sample in a study of control samples from healthy donors and cancer patients. Clones were sequenced by immunoSEQ multiplex PCR, and TCRdb holds only the in-frame ones, with some missing. In the table there are 150,000 or so clones, 93% of which are singletons. The sample consisted of blood. Every receptor here comes from a man aged 18 to 30 in good health.

V gene TRBV5-6 combines with J gene TRBJ1-1; D possibly corresponds to TRBD1 (6 bases). Germline CDR1 is SGHDT and CDR2 is YYEEEE. Trimming pared 3 bases from V and 1 base from J, leaving 13 bases between. The CDR3 is 15 amino acids. The CDR3 DNA follows: TGTGCCAGCAGCTCTATCGCGACAGGGAACACTGAAGCTTTCTTT. Its protein is CASSSIATGNTEAFF.

In its sample, this clone was seen a few times. This sequence joins TRBV3-1 (or the pseudogene TRBV3-2) and TRBJ2-1; a possible D gene is TRBD2 (5 bases). Germline V lookup: CDR1 LGHDT, CDR2 YNNKEL (reference sequence). CDR3 size: 18 residues. V lost 6 bases, J lost 0 bases, and 21 bases lay in between. The CDR3 DNA reads as TGTGCCAGCAGGATGGAGAAAAGCGGAACCCACTCCTACAATGAGCAGTTCTTC. Translated, it gives CASRMEKSGTHSYNEQFF.